This TCR beta chain is from a study of spatial heterogeneity in lung cancer. Time point in this sample: sample taken at primary tumor resection. No cells were sorted before sequencing. The whole RNA sequenced was extracted from tumor, nontumor lung or frozen PBMC. The approximately 77 donors had untreated early-stage non-small cell lung cancer. Germline V gene data show CDR1 as SGHNT and CDR2 as YYREEE (reference sequence). Trimming left V 5 bases short and J 7 bases short, with 12 bases between. The CDR3 loop spans 13 amino acids. This clonotype was seen a handful of times. TCRdb re-called the 5' RACE reads with MiXCR, one entry per CDR3 protein. Found here are some 100,000 distinct CDR3 sequences, roughly 9.5% of them singletons; the top ten hold 6.9%.

The chain is built from TRBV5-4 and TRBJ2-2, with D perhaps assigned TRBD1 or TRBD2 (5 bases each). Source: PBMCs, taken at surgery. This TCR derives from a male donor with early-stage non-small cell lung cancer. CDR3 sequence (DNA): TGTGCCAGCAGTAGGGACGCCTACGGGGAGCTGTTTTTT. Translated: CASSRDAYGELFF.